Below, 15 T cell receptor beta chains from the same sample are listed, as sequenced in a study of blood T cell repertoires in COVID-19. Sequencing was performed with immunoSEQ multiplex PCR; in TCRdb, only in-frame clones are kept and a portion is missing. The table has 70,000 or so clones, roughly 84% seen once; the top ten hold roughly 5.7%. Sequencing input: peripheral blood. The receptors stem from an older woman with acute or convalescent COVID-19.

The CDR3: CASSLVSTTNEKLFF. The CDR3 DNA is TGTGCCAGCAGCTTAGTATCTACCACTAATGAAAAACTGTTTTTT. This rearrangement joins TRBV7-2 to TRBJ1-4; D gene unclear. There are 15 residues in the CDR3. The V end lost 1 base, the J end lost 2 bases, and 8 bases lay between the germline ends. Germline V gene sequence: CDR1 SGHTA, CDR2 FQGNSA.

The rearrangement joins TRBV3-1 (or the pseudogene TRBV3-2) to TRBJ1-4, with D hard to call. Germline V gene lookup returns CDR1 LGHDT and CDR2 YNNKEL (reference sequence). The ends were cut back, 4 bases at V and 1 base at J, with 16 bases in the middle. The CDR3 runs to 17 residues. As DNA, the CDR3 is TGTGCCAGCAGCCTAACCCCAGGTTCAAGAACTAATGAAAAACTGTTTTTT. As protein: CASSLTPGSRTNEKLFF.

The V and J genes are TRBV6-5 and TRBJ2-3; 8 bases map to TRBD2. The germline gives CDR1 MNHEY, CDR2 SVGAGI. V shed 3 bases and J 2 bases; nucleotides not matched to a gene: 7. The CDR3 has 16 residues. The CDR3 bases are TGTGCCAGCAGTTATCGGGGGGGCCCCTCCACAGATACGCAGTATTTT. Its translation is CASSYRGGPSTDTQYF.

This clone was found once. This rearrangement joins TRBV4-1 to TRBJ2-3; 11 nucleotides match TRBD2. Germline CDR1 is MGHRA and CDR2 is YSYEKL. The CDR3 loop spans 17 amino acids. Trimming cost V 1 base and J 4 bases; bases outside gene matches: 7. In DNA form, the CDR3 reads TGCGCCAGCAGCCAAGTTGCTAGCGGGGGGACCGCAGATACGCAGTATTTT. It codes for CASSQVASGGTADTQYF.

This chain links TRBV29-1 with TRBJ1-2; 7 bases are a match to TRBD1. The CDR3 has 14 amino acids. CDR1 is SQVTM, CDR2 ANQGSEA, per germline. The J segment lost 8 bases and the V segment lost 1 base, leaving 10 bases of the junction unmatched. The CDR3 bases are TGCAGCGTTGAAGGCGGAGACAGGGTCTGGGGCTACACCTTC. Its protein product is CSVEGGDRVWGYTF.

The rearrangement links TRBV6-5 to TRBJ2-7, with TRBD1 identical over 9 bases. The CDR3 sequence is 15 residues long. V shed 1 base, J shed 5 bases, and the junction held 6 bases outside the gene matches. Germline CDR1 is MNHEY and CDR2 is SVGAGI. CDR3 DNA sequence: TGTGCCAGCAGTTACTGGGGGGGACAGGGAAACGAGCAGTACTTC. Amino acid sequence: CASSYWGGQGNEQYF.

The chain has TRBV5-1 and TRBJ1-2; 11 bases are shared with TRBD1. J gave up 1 base and V 4 bases, and 6 bases lay outside the gene matches. Germline CDR1 reads SGHRS; CDR2 reads YFSETQ. This CDR3 has 16 amino acids. In nucleotides, the CDR3 is TGCGCCAGCAGCGAACGGACAGGGGGCGGTAACTATGGCTACACCTTC. Translation: CASSERTGGGNYGYTF.

This chain links TRBV27 with TRBJ1-6; D unclear. Deletions cut 2 bases from V and 10 bases from J, with 15 bases between. This CDR3 has 15 residues. Germline loops: CDR1 MNHEY, CDR2 SMNVEV (reference sequence). The CDR3 here is CASSLEGSGRSPLHF. The CDR3 DNA sequence: TGTGCCAGCAGTTTAGAAGGGAGTGGTCGGTCACCCCTCCACTTT.

In this sample, this clone turned up a few times. The rearrangement uses TRBV5-8 and TRBJ1-4, with a possible D match to TRBD1 (6 bases). The length of the CDR3 is 15 residues. V dropped 2 bases and J dropped 5 bases, with 13 bases sitting between them. CDR1 and CDR2 from the germline V gene are SGHTS and YDEGEE. This CDR3 is CASSFLNRVNEKLFF. The CDR3 DNA is TGTGCCAGCAGCTTCCTGAACAGGGTCAATGAAAAACTGTTTTTT. Using reference TRBV5-8 and TRBJ1-4 for the parts outside the CDR3, the full variable domain is EAGVTQSPTHLIKTRGQQATLRCSPISGHTSVYWYQQALGLGLQFLLWYDEGEERNRGNFPPRFSGRQFPNYSSELNVNALELEDSALYLCASSFLNRVNEKLFFGSGTQLSVL.

The chain uses TRBV18 and TRBJ1-4; D call uncertain. V dropped 0 bases and J dropped 5 bases, with 7 bases sitting between them. Germline assignment: CDR1 KGHSH and CDR2 LQKENI. The CDR3 consists of 14 residues. Here the CDR3 reads CASSPPSGNEKLFF. CDR3 nucleotides: TGTGCCAGCTCACCACCGAGCGGAAATGAAAAACTGTTTTTT.

The chain joins TRBV24-1 to TRBJ2-1, with D tentatively TRBD1 (8 bases). V was shortened by 5 bases and J by 8 bases, with 15 bases between the two germline ends. The CDR3 contains 14 residues. Germline loops: CDR1 KGHDR, CDR2 SFDVKD. CDR3 coding DNA: TGTGCCACCAGTGCGTTACAGGGGGGGGATGAGCAGTTCTTC. Protein sequence: CATSALQGGDEQFF.

This chain links TRBV30 with TRBJ1-6; no definite D call. Trimming left V 4 bases short and J 8 bases short, with 18 bases between. This CDR3 contains 15 residues. The germline CDR1 and CDR2 sequences are GTSNPN and SVGIG (reference sequence). Here the CDR3 reads CAWTPPAPQYSPLHF. The CDR3 coding sequence is TGTGCCTGGACCCCTCCGGCCCCACAGTATTCACCCCTCCACTTT.

The chain has TRBV5-1 and TRBJ1-2; weak D call: TRBD1 (6 bases). The CDR3 runs to 18 residues. Deletions cut 0 bases from V and 2 bases from J, with 20 bases between. From germline, CDR1 is SGHRS and CDR2 YFSETQ. CDR3 protein: CASSLGDTAIGSNYGYTF. Here the CDR3 DNA reads TGCGCCAGCAGCTTGGGGGACACCGCCATTGGTTCGAACTATGGCTACACCTTC.

J is TRBJ1-1 and V is TRBV28; 8 nucleotides agree with TRBD1. The V gene end was trimmed by 6 bases and the J gene end by 4 bases; junction bases not matched to a gene: 10. The CDR3 has 15 amino acids. Germline assignment: CDR1 MDHEN and CDR2 SYDVKM. CDR3 bases: TGTGCCAGCAGCGGACAGGGCCGCGCGGTCACTGAAGCTTTCTTT. Translation gives CASSGQGRAVTEAFF.

This clone occurred once. This chain links TRBV30 with TRBJ1-2; 7 bases are shared with TRBD1. The V segment lost 5 bases and the J segment 7 bases; nucleotides outside the gene matches: 16. The CDR3 covers 15 residues. Germline lookup yields CDR1 GTSNPN and CDR2 SVGIG (reference sequence). The CDR3: CAWSRGGTDFGGYTF. The CDR3 bases are TGTGCCTGGTCTCGGGGTGGGACAGATTTCGGTGGCTACACCTTC.